This TCR beta chain derives from a study of glioma-infiltrating T cells after dendritic cell vaccination. The protocol was immunoSEQ multiplex PCR, while the TCRdb copy is restricted to in-frame clones and leaves out a portion. The top ten clones hold approximately 12% of a sample with roughly 100,000 clones, about four fifths of them seen once. Per the germline V gene, CDR1 is SGHRS and CDR2 is YFSETQ. There are 14 residues in the CDR3. V shed 7 bases and J 1 base; nucleotides not matched to a gene: 5. The clonotype originates from a human donor with glioblastoma. This chain connects TRBV5-1 to TRBJ2-1; 7 bases agree with TRBD2. This specimen consisted of blood, obtained before dendritic cell vaccination. In DNA, the CDR3 is TGCGCCAGCTATCGCGGGGGTTCCTACAATGAGCAGTTCTTC. Its translation: CASYRGGSYNEQFF.